The clone carrying this TCR beta chain has only a few counts. Its target is unknown. Assay used: immunoSEQ multiplex PCR; TCRdb lists only in-frame clones, some missing. The data hold 15,000 to 20,000 clones, with 65% to 70% observed a single time. This record belongs to a study of cytotoxic CD8 clonotypes in ibrutinib-treated CLL. Study-level background: After treatment lasting a median about twelve months, range 6 to 36, response samples were collected.

Points from the study as a whole: A rise in clonality was seen at ibrutinib response, and a fall back toward baseline was seen at progression.

The source material was PBMCs, sampled before ibrutinib treatment. This sequence was found in a human donor with chronic lymphocytic leukemia.

Here the CDR3 DNA reads TGTGCCAGCAGTCCCCGGGGGACGAACACCGGGGAGCTGTTTTTT. As protein: CASSPRGTNTGELFF. V gene TRBV2 combines with J gene TRBJ2-2, with D perhaps TRBD2 (6 bases). With 5 bases removed from V and 0 bases from J, the gap between germline ends came to 10 bases. CDR1 and CDR2 from the germline V gene are SNHLY and FYNNEI. The CDR3 loop spans 15 amino acids. Together with reference TRBV2 and TRBJ2-2, the CDR3 gives the full variable domain: EPEVTQTPSHQVTQMGQEVILRCVPISNHLYFYWYRQILGQKVEFLVSFYNNEISEKSEIFDDQFSVERPDGSNFTLKIRSTKLEDSAMYFCASSPRGTNTGELFFGEGSRLTVL.